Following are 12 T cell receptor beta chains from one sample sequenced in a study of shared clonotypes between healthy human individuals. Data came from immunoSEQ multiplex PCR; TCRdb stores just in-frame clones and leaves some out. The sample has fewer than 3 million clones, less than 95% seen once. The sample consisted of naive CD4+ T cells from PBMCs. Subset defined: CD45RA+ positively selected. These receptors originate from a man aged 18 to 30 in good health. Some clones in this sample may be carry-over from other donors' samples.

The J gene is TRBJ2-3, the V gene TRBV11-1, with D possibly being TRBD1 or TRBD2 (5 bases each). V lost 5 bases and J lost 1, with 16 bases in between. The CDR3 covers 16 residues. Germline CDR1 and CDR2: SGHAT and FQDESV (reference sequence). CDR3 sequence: CASSGVGERRTDTQYF. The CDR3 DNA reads TGTGCCAGCAGCGGGGTAGGGGAGCGGCGCACAGATACGCAGTATTTT. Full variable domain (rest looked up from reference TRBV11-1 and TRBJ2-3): EAEVAQSPRYKITEKSQAVAFWCDPISGHATLYWYRQILGQGPELLVQFQDESVVDDSQLPKDRFSAERLKGVDSTLKIQPAELGDSAMYLCASSGVGERRTDTQYFGPGTRLTVL.

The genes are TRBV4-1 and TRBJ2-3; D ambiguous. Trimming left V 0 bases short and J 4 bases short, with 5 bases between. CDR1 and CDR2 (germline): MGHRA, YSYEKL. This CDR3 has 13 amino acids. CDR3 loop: CASSQDPPDTQYF. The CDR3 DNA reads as TGCGCCAGCAGCCAAGATCCCCCAGATACGCAGTATTTT.

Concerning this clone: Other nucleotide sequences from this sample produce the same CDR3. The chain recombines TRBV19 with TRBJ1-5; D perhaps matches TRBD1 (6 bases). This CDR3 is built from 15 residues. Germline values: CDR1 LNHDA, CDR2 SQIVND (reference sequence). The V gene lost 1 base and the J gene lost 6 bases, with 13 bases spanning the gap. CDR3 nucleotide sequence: TGTGCCAGTAGTATAGGCCAGGGGAGAAGTCAGCCCCAGCATTTT. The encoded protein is CASSIGQGRSQPQHF.

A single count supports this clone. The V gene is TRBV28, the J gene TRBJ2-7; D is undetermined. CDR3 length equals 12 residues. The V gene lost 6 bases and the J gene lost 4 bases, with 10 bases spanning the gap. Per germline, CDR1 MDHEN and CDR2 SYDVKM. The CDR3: CASRQDSYEQYF. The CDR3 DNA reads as TGTGCCAGCAGACAAGACTCGTACGAGCAGTACTTC. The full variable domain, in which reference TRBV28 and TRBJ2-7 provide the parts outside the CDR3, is DVKVTQSSRYLVKRTGEKVFLECVQDMDHENMFWYRQDPGLGLRLIYFSYDVKMKEKGDIPEGYSVSREKKERFSLILESASTNQTSMYLCASRQDSYEQYFGPGTRLTVT.

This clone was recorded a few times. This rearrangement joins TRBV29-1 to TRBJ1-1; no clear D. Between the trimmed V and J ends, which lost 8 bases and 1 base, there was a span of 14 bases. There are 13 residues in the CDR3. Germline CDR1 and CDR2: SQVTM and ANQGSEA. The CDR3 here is CSLAAGKNTEAFF. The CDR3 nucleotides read TGCAGCCTGGCTGCCGGAAAGAACACTGAAGCTTTCTTT.

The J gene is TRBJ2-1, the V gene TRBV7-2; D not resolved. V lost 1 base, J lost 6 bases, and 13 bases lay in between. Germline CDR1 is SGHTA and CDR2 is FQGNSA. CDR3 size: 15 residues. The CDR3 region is CASSLVRLGRNEQFF. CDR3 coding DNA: TGTGCCAGCAGCTTAGTGCGGCTAGGACGCAATGAGCAGTTCTTC. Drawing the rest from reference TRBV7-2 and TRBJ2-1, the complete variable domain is GAGVSQSPSNKVTEKGKDVELRCDPISGHTALYWYRQSLGQGLEFLIYFQGNSAPDKSGLPSDRFSAERTGGSVSTLTIQRTQQEDSAVYLCASSLVRLGRNEQFFGPGTRLTVL.

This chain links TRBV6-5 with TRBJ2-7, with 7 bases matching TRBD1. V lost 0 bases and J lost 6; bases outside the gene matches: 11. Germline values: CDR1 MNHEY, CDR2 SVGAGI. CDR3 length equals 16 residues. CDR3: CASSYSMVRQGAEQYF. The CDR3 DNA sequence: TGTGCCAGCAGTTACTCGATGGTCCGACAGGGAGCCGAGCAGTACTTC.

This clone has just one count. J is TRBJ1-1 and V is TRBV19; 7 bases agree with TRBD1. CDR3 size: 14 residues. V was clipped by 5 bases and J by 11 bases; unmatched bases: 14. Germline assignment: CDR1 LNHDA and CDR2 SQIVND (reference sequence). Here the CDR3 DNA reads TGTGCCAGTAGTCCCAAAGCCGGGACAGCTGGCGCTTTCTTT. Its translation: CASSPKAGTAGAFF.

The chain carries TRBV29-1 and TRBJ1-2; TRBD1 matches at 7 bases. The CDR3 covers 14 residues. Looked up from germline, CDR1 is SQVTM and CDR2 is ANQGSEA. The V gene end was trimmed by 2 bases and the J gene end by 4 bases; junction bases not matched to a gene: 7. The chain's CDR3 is CSVEIRRGAYGYTF. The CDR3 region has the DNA TGCAGCGTTGAAATCCGCAGGGGGGCCTATGGCTACACCTTC.

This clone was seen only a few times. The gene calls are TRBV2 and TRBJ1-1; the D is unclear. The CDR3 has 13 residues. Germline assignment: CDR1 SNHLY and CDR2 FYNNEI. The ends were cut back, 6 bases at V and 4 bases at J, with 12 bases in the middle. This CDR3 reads CASRLQVGTEAFF. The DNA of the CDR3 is TGTGCCAGCAGACTTCAGGTAGGCACTGAAGCTTTCTTT. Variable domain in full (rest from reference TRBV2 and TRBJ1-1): EPEVTQTPSHQVTQMGQEVILRCVPISNHLYFYWYRQILGQKVEFLVSFYNNEISEKSEIFDDQFSVERPDGSNFTLKIRSTKLEDSAMYFCASRLQVGTEAFFGQGTRLTVV.

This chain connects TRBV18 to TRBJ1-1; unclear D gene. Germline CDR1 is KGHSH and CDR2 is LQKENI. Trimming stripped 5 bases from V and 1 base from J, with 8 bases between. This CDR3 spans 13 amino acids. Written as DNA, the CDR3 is TGTGCCAGCTCAGTCGACGCGAACACTGAAGCTTTCTTT. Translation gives CASSVDANTEAFF. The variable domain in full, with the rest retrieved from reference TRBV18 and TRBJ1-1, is NAGVMQNPRHLVRRRGQEARLRCSPMKGHSHVYWYRQLPEEGLKFMVYLQKENIIDESGMPKERFSAEFPKEGPSILRIQQVVRGDSAAYFCASSVDANTEAFFGQGTRLTVV.

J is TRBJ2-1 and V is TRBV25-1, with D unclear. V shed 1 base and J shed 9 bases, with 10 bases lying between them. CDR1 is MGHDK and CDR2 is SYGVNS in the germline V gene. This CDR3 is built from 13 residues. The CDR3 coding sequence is TGTGCCAGCAGTGAATTCGTACCGGGTGAGCAGTTCTTC. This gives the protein CASSEFVPGEQFF.